These 21 T cell receptor beta chains were all obtained from the same sample, sequenced in a study of cytomegalovirus exposure and HLA in healthy donors (dated by TCRdb to 2017 to 2019). The library was built by means of the immunoSEQ multiplex PCR assay. TCRdb limited this immuneACCESS table to in-frame rearrangements with V and J called. A share of clones is missing; checked studies link under half to unresolved V genes, and the rest is unexplained. In this sample the table shows some 170,000 clones, 86% of which occur a single time. The biggest ten clones account for 2% to 3% of the sample. Sequencing was performed on PBMCs. The receptors shown here come from a young man in good health and CMV-seropositive.

This chain joins TRBV7-2 and TRBJ1-1; D may be TRBD1 (6 bases). Germline lookup yields CDR1 SGHTA and CDR2 FQGNSA. V lost 5 bases to trimming and J lost 1 base, with 14 bases between them. CDR3 length equals 15 residues. For the CDR3, the DNA is TGTGCCAGCAGCCGAAGATCGGGACAGAACACTGAAGCTTTCTTT. This sequence encodes CASSRRSGQNTEAFF.

The V gene is TRBV6-5, the J gene TRBJ1-6, with D tentatively TRBD1 (5 bases). The CDR3 has 16 residues. In germline, CDR1 is MNHEY, CDR2 SVGAGI. The germline V and J ends were trimmed by 0 bases and 6 bases, with 12 bases remaining between them. DNA of the CDR3: TGTGCCAGCAGTTACTCGATGCAGGGCTCTAATTCACCCCTCCACTTT. It codes for CASSYSMQGSNSPLHF.

The chain couples TRBV2 to TRBJ2-7; 12 nucleotides line up with TRBD1. The CDR3 runs to 15 residues. With 6 bases clipped from V and 4 bases from J, the junction kept 7 bases outside the gene matches. The germline V gene has CDR1 SNHLY and CDR2 FYNNEI. CDR3 sequence reads: CASRVPGQGAYEQYF. Written as DNA, the CDR3 is TGTGCCAGCAGAGTACCGGGACAGGGGGCTTACGAGCAGTACTTC.

The rearrangement uses TRBV9 and TRBJ1-6; 9 bases match TRBD1. V dropped 3 bases and J dropped 9; count of bases not matched to a gene: 19. Germline V CDR1 and CDR2: SGDLS, YYNGEE. CDR3 length equals 19 residues. Here the CDR3 DNA reads TGTGCCAGCAGCGCGGCCCCCGGGACAGGGTTTTTTGGCGGTTCACCCCTCCACTTT. Translated: CASSAAPGTGFFGGSPLHF.

The rearrangement uses TRBV15 and TRBJ2-7; TRBD1 is a possible D gene (6 bases). With 3 bases removed from V and 6 bases from J, the gap between germline ends came to 12 bases. The CDR3 contains 13 residues. The germline gives CDR1 LNHNV, CDR2 YYDKDF (reference sequence). The CDR3 protein is CATSRTGLGEQYF. CDR3 in DNA: TGTGCCACCAGCAGGACAGGACTGGGCGAGCAGTACTTC.

The genes are TRBV29-1 and TRBJ2-7; 7 bases agree with TRBD1. Germline lookup yields CDR1 SQVTM and CDR2 ANQGSEA. The CDR3 totals 13 residues. The V and J ends lost 7 bases and 0 bases, in that order; junction bases with no gene match: 6. CDR3 DNA sequence: TGCAGCGCACAGGGACAGTTCTCCTACGAGCAGTACTTC. The encoded protein is CSAQGQFSYEQYF.

This clone was found a few times. This chain uses TRBV4-2 with TRBJ2-5; tentatively, D is TRBD2 (7 bases). The CDR3 has 16 amino acids. Trimming stripped 1 base from V and 2 bases from J, with 14 bases between. Per the germline V gene, CDR1 is LGHNA and CDR2 is YNFKEQ. The CDR3: CASSQGSGGPQETQYF. DNA of the CDR3: TGTGCCAGCAGCCAAGGATCCGGGGGGCCACAAGAGACCCAGTACTTC.

The V gene is TRBV7-2, the J gene TRBJ2-7, with TRBD2 identical over 7 bases. The V gene end was trimmed by 5 bases and the J gene end by 0 bases; junction bases not matched to a gene: 4. The CDR3 is 14 amino acids. Germline V gene lookup returns CDR1 SGHTA and CDR2 FQGNSA. This chain's CDR3 is CASSAGDYSYEQYF. The CDR3 DNA reads TGTGCCAGCAGCGCCGGGGACTACTCCTACGAGCAGTACTTC.

The rearrangement joins TRBV4-3 to TRBJ2-6; D not resolved. The CDR3 has 16 residues. V was trimmed by 0 bases and J by 3 bases, leaving 9 bases between them. Germline CDR1 LGHNA, CDR2 YSLEER. The CDR3 spells CASSQELSFGANVLTF. The CDR3 DNA follows: TGCGCCAGCAGCCAAGAATTGAGCTTTGGGGCCAACGTCCTGACTTTC.

In DNA, the CDR3 is TGCGCCAGCAGTGAAGGGCTACAGGCCTACGAGCAGTACTTC. This sequence encodes CASSEGLQAYEQYF. This chain connects TRBV10-2 to TRBJ2-7, with D maybe TRBD1 (5 bases). Looked up from germline, CDR1 is WSHSY and CDR2 is SAAADI. The CDR3 totals 14 residues. V lost 3 bases and J lost 2, with 11 bases in between.

The V gene is TRBV7-6, the J gene TRBJ1-6; 8 bases fit TRBD1. In germline, CDR1 is SGHVS, CDR2 FNYEAQ. The CDR3 runs 14 residues. Unmatched junction bases numbered 0, after V lost 1 base and J lost 7 bases. CDR3 region: CASSLGTGNSPLHF. For the CDR3, the DNA is TGTGCCAGCAGCTTAGGGACAGGGAATTCACCCCTCCACTTT.

This rearrangement joins TRBV5-1 to TRBJ2-7; 9 bases are a match to TRBD2. CDR3 length: 16 residues. Losses at the gene ends were 4 bases for V and 4 bases for J; bases not matched to a gene: 12. Germline V CDR1 and CDR2: SGHRS, YFSETQ. CDR3 DNA: TGCGCCAGCAGCCGAGGATTTAGCGGGGGCGAGTACGAGCAGTACTTC. Its protein is CASSRGFSGGEYEQYF.

The gene calls are TRBV28 and TRBJ1-3; D gene ambiguous. CDR3 length: 15 amino acids. V was clipped by 6 bases and J by 0 bases, with 12 bases between them. In germline, CDR1 is MDHEN, CDR2 SYDVKM. DNA for the CDR3: TGTGCCAGCAGCCGCGCGGGTAGCTCTGGAAACACCATATATTTT. Translation gives CASSRAGSSGNTIYF.

The V call is TRBV9, the J call TRBJ1-1; D is possibly TRBD1 (5 bases). V was trimmed by 3 bases and J by 8 bases, leaving 20 bases between them. The CDR3 length is 15 residues. CDR1 and CDR2 from the germline V gene are SGDLS and YYNGEE. Here the CDR3 reads CASSAIPFYDREAFF. The CDR3 nucleotides read TGTGCCAGCAGCGCCATCCCTTTTTACGACAGAGAAGCTTTCTTT.

The gene calls are TRBV9 and TRBJ2-5; TRBD2 is a possible D gene (6 bases). Trimming took 4 bases from V and 2 from J, leaving 12 bases between them. The CDR3 spans 14 residues. The germline V gene encodes CDR1 SGDLS and CDR2 YYNGEE. CDR3 nucleotide sequence: TGTGCCAGCAGCCCGGGACTCCTACAAGAGACCCAGTACTTC. Protein product: CASSPGLLQETQYF. Using reference TRBV9 and TRBJ2-5 for the parts outside the CDR3, the full variable domain is DSGVTQTPKHLITATGQRVTLRCSPRSGDLSVYWYQQSLDQGLQFLIQYYNGEERAKGNILERFSAQQFPDLHSELNLSSLELGDSALYFCASSPGLLQETQYFGPGTRLLVL.

V is TRBV27 and J is TRBJ2-7; 9 nucleotides match TRBD1. There are 15 residues in the CDR3. The J segment lost 0 bases and the V segment lost 5 bases, leaving 5 bases of the junction unmatched. The germline gives CDR1 MNHEY, CDR2 SMNVEV (reference sequence). CDR3 sequence: CASSPGQGPSYEQYF. The CDR3 coding sequence is TGTGCCAGCAGTCCCGGACAGGGGCCCTCCTACGAGCAGTACTTC.

This rearrangement joins TRBV19 to TRBJ1-5; D is perhaps TRBD1 (5 bases). CDR3 size: 13 residues. Trimming shortened V by 8 bases and J by 1 base, and 9 bases separated the two germline ends. Germline V lookup: CDR1 LNHDA, CDR2 SQIVND (reference sequence). CDR3 nucleotides: TGTGCCAGTTACGGGGGGAGCAATCAGCCCCAGCATTTT. As protein: CASYGGSNQPQHF.

The chain recombines TRBV7-9 with TRBJ2-7, with TRBD2 identical over 8 bases. This CDR3 region has 13 residues. Germline V CDR1 and CDR2: SEHNR, FQNEAQ (reference sequence). The CDR3 DNA reads TGTGCTGTCGGGGGGGCTGGCTCCTACGAGCAGTACTTC. It yields the protein CAVGGAGSYEQYF. Combining the CDR3 with reference TRBV7-9 and TRBJ2-7 gives the whole variable domain DTGVSQNPRHKITKRGQNVTFRCDPISEHNRLYWYRQTLGQGPEFLTYFQNEAQLEKSRLLSDRFSAERPKGSFSTLEIQRTEQGDSAMYLCAVGGAGSYEQYFGPGTRLTVT.

The rearrangement links TRBV2 to TRBJ2-3; the match to TRBD2 covers 8 bases. The ends lost 3 bases at V and 5 bases at J; junction bases unmatched: 13. The germline V gene has CDR1 SNHLY and CDR2 FYNNEI. The CDR3 covers 17 residues. CDR3 residues: CASSDFPSGSWEDTQYF. The CDR3 DNA sequence: TGTGCCAGCAGTGATTTCCCAAGCGGGAGCTGGGAAGATACGCAGTATTTT.

This chain uses TRBV6-1 with TRBJ1-5, with 7 bases that match TRBD1. Looked up from germline, CDR1 is MNHNS and CDR2 is SASEGT. The J segment lost 5 bases and the V segment lost 3 bases, leaving 10 bases of the junction unmatched. The CDR3 has 16 residues. For the CDR3, the DNA is TGTGCCAGCAGTGAGACAGGGTTGCTAATCGATCAGCCCCAGCATTTT. It encodes CASSETGLLIDQPQHF.

This rearrangement joins TRBV19 to TRBJ2-3; TRBD1 aligns across 7 bases. V shed 5 bases and J 1 base; nucleotides not matched to a gene: 3. Germline V gives CDR1 LNHDA, CDR2 SQIVND (reference sequence). The CDR3 length is 14 residues. CDR3 in amino acids: CASSRQGGTDTQYF. CDR3 coding DNA: TGTGCCAGTAGTCGACAGGGAGGCACAGATACGCAGTATTTT.